The 19 T cell receptor beta chains below all came from one sample that was sequenced in a study of CD8+ T cells in alopecia areata. This sample's treatment: oral pan-JAK inhibitor, 5-10 mg twice daily. Extraction and reverse transcription of RNA yielded cDNA as the sequencing template. Assay used: immunoSEQ multiplex PCR; TCRdb lists only in-frame clones, some missing. The table has roughly 92,000 clones, about 70% seen once. This specimen consisted of CD8+ T cells sorted from blood, obtained at week 44, from a patient treated with tofacitinib. All receptors come from a human donor with alopecia areata.

V and J are TRBV20-1 and TRBJ1-2; D possibly corresponds to TRBD1 (5 bases). CDR3 length: 11 residues. The germline V gene encodes CDR1 DFQATT and CDR2 SNEGSKA (reference sequence). V was pared by 6 bases and J by 4 bases, with 9 bases between. The CDR3, as DNA: TGCAGTGCCCCTGGGGGCTATGGCTACACCTTC. It codes for CSAPGGYGYTF.

The V and J genes are TRBV30 and TRBJ2-7; no reliable D call. CDR1 is GTSNPN, CDR2 SVGIG, per germline (reference sequence). This CDR3 is 12 amino acids long. V was cut by 3 bases and J by 4 bases, with 10 bases left in between. CDR3 protein: CAWSPTPYEQYF. CDR3 sequence (DNA): TGTGCCTGGAGCCCGACACCTTACGAGCAGTACTTC. Combining the CDR3 with reference TRBV30 and TRBJ2-7 gives the whole variable domain SQTIHQWPATLVQPVGSPLSLECTVEGTSNPNLYWYRQAAGRGLQLLFYSVGIGQISSEVPQNLSASRPQDRQFILSSKKLLLSDSGFYLCAWSPTPYEQYFGPGTRLTVT.

The V call is TRBV19, the J call TRBJ1-3; TRBD1 agrees at 10 bases. The CDR3 spans 16 residues. The germline V gene encodes CDR1 LNHDA and CDR2 SQIVND (reference sequence). J was trimmed by 1 base and V by 5 bases; bases with no gene match: 5. The CDR3 nucleotides are TGTGCCAGTAGTTTGACAGGGGGCGCTTCTGGAAACACCATATATTTT. It specifies CASSLTGGASGNTIYF. The full variable domain, in which reference TRBV19 and TRBJ1-3 provide the parts outside the CDR3, is DGGITQSPKYLFRKEGQNVTLSCEQNLNHDAMYWYRQDPGQGLRLIYYSQIVNDFQKGDIAEGYSVSREKKESFPLTVTSAQKNPTAFYLCASSLTGGASGNTIYFGEGSWLTVV.

The rearrangement joins TRBV4-1 to TRBJ1-1, with a tentative D call TRBD1 (6 bases). V was pared by 0 bases and J by 7 bases, with 9 bases between. Per the germline V gene, CDR1 is MGHRA and CDR2 is YSYEKL. The CDR3 contains 13 residues. CDR3 bases: TGCGCCAGCAGCCAAGACGAGGACAGTGAAGCTTTCTTT. Translated, it gives CASSQDEDSEAFF.

This clone turned up a few times. The chain couples TRBV7-9 to TRBJ2-3; D gene uncertain. This CDR3 region has 10 residues. The V end lost 4 bases, the J end lost 10 bases, and 6 bases lay between the germline ends. Looked up from germline, CDR1 is SEHNR and CDR2 is FQNEAQ (reference sequence). The CDR3 sequence is CASSSIAQYF. In DNA form, the CDR3 reads TGTGCCAGCAGCTCAATTGCGCAGTATTTT.

This chain connects TRBV5-5 to TRBJ2-6; no reliable D call. The ends were cut back, 6 bases at V and 0 bases at J, with 4 bases in the middle. CDR1 and CDR2 from the germline V gene are SGHKS and YYEKEE (reference sequence). The CDR3 has 13 residues. The chain's CDR3 is CASKPSGANVLTF. The CDR3 nucleotides are TGTGCCAGCAAACCCTCTGGGGCCAACGTCCTGACTTTC. The variable domain in full, with the rest retrieved from reference TRBV5-5 and TRBJ2-6, is DAGVTQSPTHLIKTRGQQVTLRCSPISGHKSVSWYQQVLGQGPQFIFQYYEKEERGRGNFPDRFSARQFPNYSSELNVNALLLGDSALYLCASKPSGANVLTFGAGSRLTVL.

This chain connects TRBV30 to TRBJ1-6; D is possibly TRBD1 (5 bases). This CDR3 is 14 amino acids long. From germline, CDR1 is GTSNPN and CDR2 SVGIG (reference sequence). CDR3: CAFTPGRRISPLHF. For the CDR3, the DNA is TGTGCATTTACACCGGGACGGAGAATTTCACCCCTCCACTTT. The variable domain in full, with the rest retrieved from reference TRBV30 and TRBJ1-6, is SQTIHQWPATLVQPVGSPLSLECTVEGTSNPNLYWYRQAAGRGLQLLFYSVGIGQISSEVPQNLSASRPQDRQFILSSKKLLLSDSGFYLCAFTPGRRISPLHFGNGTRLTVT.

This chain connects TRBV27 to TRBJ1-2; D is perhaps TRBD1 (5 bases). The CDR3 runs 14 residues. The ends were cut back, 6 bases at V and 5 bases at J, with 16 bases in the middle. Germline lookup yields CDR1 MNHEY and CDR2 SMNVEV (reference sequence). CDR3 loop: CASRPLGVGYGYTF. The CDR3 DNA is TGTGCCAGCAGGCCCCTGGGGGTCGGGTATGGCTACACCTTC.

The chain combines TRBV19 with TRBJ2-1; D might be TRBD2 (6 bases). Trimming took 1 base from V and 7 from J, leaving 8 bases between them. Germline CDR1 LNHDA, CDR2 SQIVND (reference sequence). The CDR3 is made up of 13 amino acids. In DNA, the CDR3 is TGTGCCAGTAGTATAGTGGCGGGGAATGAGCAGTTCTTC. It yields the protein CASSIVAGNEQFF.

The chain employs TRBV11-2 and TRBJ1-5, with unresolved D. This CDR3 is 15 amino acids long. Germline V gene data show CDR1 as SGHAT and CDR2 as FQNNGV. V was trimmed by 5 bases and J by 3 bases, leaving 14 bases between them. The CDR3: CASSPGEGFNQPQHF. CDR3 coding DNA: TGTGCCAGCAGCCCTGGGGAGGGATTCAATCAGCCCCAGCATTTT.

V usage is TRBV6-4 and J usage is TRBJ2-1, with TRBD2 matching 11 bases. The CDR3 is 14 amino acids. V lost 0 bases to trimming and J lost 9 bases; unmatched junction nucleotides: 1. CDR1 and CDR2 from the germline V gene are MRHNA and SNTAGT. The CDR3 spells CASSDSLAGGEQFF. In DNA form, the CDR3 reads TGTGCCAGCAGTGACTCCCTAGCGGGGGGTGAGCAGTTCTTC.

This chain links TRBV6-1 with TRBJ2-6; 7 nucleotides agree with TRBD1. The junction had 13 bases not matched to a gene; V was cut back by 4 bases and J by 1 base. The CDR3 totals 19 residues. Germline V gene data show CDR1 as MNHNS and CDR2 as SASEGT. The chain's CDR3 is CASSVFGDRRLSGANVLTF. The CDR3 DNA follows: TGTGCCAGCAGTGTTTTTGGGGACAGAAGACTATCTGGGGCCAACGTCCTGACTTTC.

The chain has TRBV15 and TRBJ1-6, with 10 bases fitting TRBD1. Germline lookup yields CDR1 LNHNV and CDR2 YYDKDF (reference sequence). CDR3 length: 14 amino acids. The V segment lost 6 bases and the J segment 8 bases; nucleotides outside the gene matches: 4. CDR3 protein: CATSYGTGDSPLHF. The CDR3 DNA reads TGTGCCACCAGTTACGGGACAGGGGATTCACCCCTCCACTTT.

The table lists this clone with a count of one. The gene calls are TRBV4-3 and TRBJ2-1, with 8 nucleotides matching TRBD2. Trimming removed 0 bases from V and 10 bases from J; junction bases left unmatched: 8. Per germline, CDR1 LGHNA and CDR2 YSLEER. The CDR3 totals 15 residues. The CDR3 DNA follows: TGCGCCAGCAGCCAAGATGGTCGGGGGGGCGTGGAGCAGTTCTTC. It yields the protein CASSQDGRGGVEQFF.

CDR3 in DNA: TGTGCCAGCAAAGTTTCTGTGGGACTTACGACCGGGGAGCTGTTTTTT. Its translation: CASKVSVGLTTGELFF. The chain employs TRBV27 and TRBJ2-2; the D gene is possibly TRBD2 (6 bases). The CDR3 loop spans 16 amino acids. Germline loops: CDR1 MNHEY, CDR2 SMNVEV (reference sequence). V was shortened by 7 bases and J by 5 bases, with 20 bases between the two germline ends.

The sample holds a few counts of this clone. The V and J genes are TRBV13 and TRBJ1-1, with 7 bases identical to TRBD1. CDR3 size: 15 residues. CDR1 is PRHDT and CDR2 is FYEKMQ in the germline V gene (reference sequence). Germline trimming cut 2 bases from V and 8 bases from J; bases unmatched to any gene: 11. The DNA of the CDR3 is TGTGCCAGCAGCTTAATACGACAGGGTAGAGGGGAAGCTTTCTTT. This gives the protein CASSLIRQGRGEAFF.

The chain combines TRBV6-5 with TRBJ2-2; perhaps TRBD1 as D (6 bases). This CDR3 comprises 14 residues. The germline V gene encodes CDR1 MNHEY and CDR2 SVGAGI. V was trimmed by 0 bases and J by 5 bases, leaving 7 bases between them. The DNA for the CDR3 is TGTGCCAGCAGTTACTCGAGGGGGACCGGGGAGCTGTTTTTT. This translates into CASSYSRGTGELFF.

This chain links TRBV25-1 with TRBJ1-2; 10 positions agree with TRBD1. Germline V gene sequence: CDR1 MGHDK, CDR2 SYGVNS. The CDR3 is 18 residues long. V shed 3 bases and J 5 bases; nucleotides not matched to a gene: 15. The CDR3 DNA follows: TGTGCCAGCAGTGATCCCACCCTTCCTGGACAGGGGGATTATGGCTACACCTTC. Its translation is CASSDPTLPGQGDYGYTF.

As DNA, the CDR3 is TGTGCCAGCAGTTTTTCGGCGGGGGGGCACAATGAGCAGTTCTTC. Translated, it gives CASSFSAGGHNEQFF. V gene TRBV27 combines with J gene TRBJ2-1, with TRBD2 matching over 9 bases. V shed 3 bases and J 5 bases; nucleotides not matched to a gene: 5. In germline, CDR1 is MNHEY, CDR2 SMNVEV (reference sequence). This CDR3 comprises 15 residues.